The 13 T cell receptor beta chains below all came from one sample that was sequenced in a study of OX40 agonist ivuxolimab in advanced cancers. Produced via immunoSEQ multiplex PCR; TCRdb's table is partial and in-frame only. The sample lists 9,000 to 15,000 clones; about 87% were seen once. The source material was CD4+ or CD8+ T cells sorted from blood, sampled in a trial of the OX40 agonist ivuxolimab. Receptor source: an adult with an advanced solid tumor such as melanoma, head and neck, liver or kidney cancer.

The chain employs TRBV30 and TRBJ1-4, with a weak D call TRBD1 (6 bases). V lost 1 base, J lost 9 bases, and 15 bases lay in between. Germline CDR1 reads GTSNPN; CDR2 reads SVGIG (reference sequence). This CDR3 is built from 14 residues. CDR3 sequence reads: CAWSDRVGGQKLFF. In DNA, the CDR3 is TGTGCCTGGAGTGACAGGGTCGGGGGACAAAAACTGTTTTTT.

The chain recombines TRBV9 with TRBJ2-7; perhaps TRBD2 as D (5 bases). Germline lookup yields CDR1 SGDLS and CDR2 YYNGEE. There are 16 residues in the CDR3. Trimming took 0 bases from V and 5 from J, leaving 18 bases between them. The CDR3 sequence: CASSVDPGMGGNEQYF. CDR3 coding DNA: TGTGCCAGCAGCGTAGATCCGGGAATGGGCGGCAACGAGCAGTACTTC.

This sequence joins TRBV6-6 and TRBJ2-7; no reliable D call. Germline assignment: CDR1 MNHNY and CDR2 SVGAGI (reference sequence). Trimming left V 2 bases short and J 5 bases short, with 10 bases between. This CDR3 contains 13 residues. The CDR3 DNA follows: TGTGCCAGCAGTTACCCTAGAGGCAACGAGCAGTACTTC. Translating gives CASSYPRGNEQYF.

CDR3 protein: CASSPRGGRGWEQYF. The CDR3 nucleotides are TGTGCCAGCAGCCCACGGGGCGGGAGAGGATGGGAGCAGTACTTC. The rearrangement links TRBV28 to TRBJ2-7; the match to TRBD2 covers 7 bases. Trimming at V came to 6 bases and at J to 7 bases, leaving 15 bases not matched to a gene. Germline V gives CDR1 MDHEN, CDR2 SYDVKM. The CDR3 sequence is 15 residues long. The full variable domain, its missing parts supplied by reference TRBV28 and TRBJ2-7, is DVKVTQSSRYLVKRTGEKVFLECVQDMDHENMFWYRQDPGLGLRLIYFSYDVKMKEKGDIPEGYSVSREKKERFSLILESASTNQTSMYLCASSPRGGRGWEQYFGPGTRLTVT.

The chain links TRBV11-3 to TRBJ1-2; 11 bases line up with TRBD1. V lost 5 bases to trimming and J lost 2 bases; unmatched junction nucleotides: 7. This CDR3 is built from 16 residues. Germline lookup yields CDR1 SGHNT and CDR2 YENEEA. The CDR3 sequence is CASSPRTGGLNYGYTF. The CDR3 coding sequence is TGTGCCAGCAGCCCCCGGACAGGGGGCCTGAACTATGGCTACACCTTC.

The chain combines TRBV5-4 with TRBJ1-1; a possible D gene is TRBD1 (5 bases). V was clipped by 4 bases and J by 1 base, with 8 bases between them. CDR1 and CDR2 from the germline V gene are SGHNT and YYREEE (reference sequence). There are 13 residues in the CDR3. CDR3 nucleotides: TGTGCCAGCAGCGGGGGGGAGAACACTGAAGCTTTCTTT. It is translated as CASSGGENTEAFF.

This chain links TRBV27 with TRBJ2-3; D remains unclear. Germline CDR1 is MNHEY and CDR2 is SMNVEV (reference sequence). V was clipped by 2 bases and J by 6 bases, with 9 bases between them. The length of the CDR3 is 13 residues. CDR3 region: CASSLVSGDTQYF. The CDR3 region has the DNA TGTGCCAGCAGTTTAGTCTCGGGTGATACGCAGTATTTT.

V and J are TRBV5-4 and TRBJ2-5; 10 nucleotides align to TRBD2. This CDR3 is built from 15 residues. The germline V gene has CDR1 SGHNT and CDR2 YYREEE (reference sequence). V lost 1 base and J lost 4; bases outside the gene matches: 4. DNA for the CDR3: TGTGCCAGCAGCTTGTCTAGCGGGAGACGAGAGACCCAGTACTTC. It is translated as CASSLSSGRRETQYF.

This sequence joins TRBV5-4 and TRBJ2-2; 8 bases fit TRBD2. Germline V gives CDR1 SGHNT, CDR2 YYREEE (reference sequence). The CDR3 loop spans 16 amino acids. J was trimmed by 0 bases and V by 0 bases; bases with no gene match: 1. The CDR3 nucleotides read TGTGCCAGCAGCTTGGTTAGCGGGGCGAACACCGGGGAGCTGTTTTTT. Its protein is CASSLVSGANTGELFF.

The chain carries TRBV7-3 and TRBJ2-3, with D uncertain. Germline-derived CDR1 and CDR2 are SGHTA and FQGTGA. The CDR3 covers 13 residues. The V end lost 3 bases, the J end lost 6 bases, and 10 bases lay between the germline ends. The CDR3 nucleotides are TGTGCCAGCAGCTTGGGGTCGGTGGATACGCAGTATTTT. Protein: CASSLGSVDTQYF.

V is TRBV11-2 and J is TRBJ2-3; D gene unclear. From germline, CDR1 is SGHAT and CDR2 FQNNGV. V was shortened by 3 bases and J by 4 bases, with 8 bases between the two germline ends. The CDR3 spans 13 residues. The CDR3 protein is CASSLLSADTQYF. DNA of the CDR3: TGTGCCAGCAGCTTGCTGAGTGCAGATACGCAGTATTTT. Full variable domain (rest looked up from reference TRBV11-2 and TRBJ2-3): EAGVAQSPRYKIIEKRQSVAFWCNPISGHATLYWYQQILGQGPKLLIQFQNNGVVDDSQLPKDRFSAERLKGVDSTLKIQPAKLEDSAVYLCASSLLSADTQYFGPGTRLTVL.

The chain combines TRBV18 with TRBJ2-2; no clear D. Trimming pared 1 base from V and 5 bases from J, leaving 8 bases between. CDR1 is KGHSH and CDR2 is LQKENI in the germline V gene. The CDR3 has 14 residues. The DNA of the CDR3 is TGTGCCAGCTCACCACTTACCGCTACCGGGGAGCTGTTTTTT. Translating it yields CASSPLTATGELFF.

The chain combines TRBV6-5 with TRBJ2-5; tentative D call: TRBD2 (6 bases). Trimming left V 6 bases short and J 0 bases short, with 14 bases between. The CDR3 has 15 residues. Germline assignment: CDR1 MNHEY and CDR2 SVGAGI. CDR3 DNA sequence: TGTGCCAGCAGCAGAGTACGGGGGTACCAAGAGACCCAGTACTTC. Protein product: CASSRVRGYQETQYF.